This T cell receptor beta chain appears in the sequencing data of a study of blood T cells in healthy people across ages. On the study more broadly: About one barcoded beta molecule per two T cells was the capture yield of template switching. Points from the study as a whole: Higher diversity and more naive CD4+ cells were features of long-lived donors, compared to aged donors.

The second PCR ran about 6 to 12 cycles with a sample-barcoded 5' primer and J-beta primers. Each cDNA molecule carried a tag from a template-switch adaptor that contained 12 random nucleotides. TCRdb reprocessed the 5' RACE reads with MiXCR, giving one entry per CDR3 protein. Of fewer than 2,000,000 distinct CDR3 sequences listed, 30% to 40% are singletons. The count of this clonotype is one. Its antigen is unidentified. Trimming pared 0 bases from V and 13 bases from J, leaving 24 bases between. Germline V gene lookup returns CDR1 DFQATT and CDR2 SNEGSKA (reference sequence). This CDR3 comprises 15 residues.

V usage is TRBV20-1 and J usage is TRBJ2-5, with D possibly called TRBD1 or TRBD2 (5 bases each). The sample comprised blood. The sequence was obtained from a human donor in good health. CDR3 residues: CSARDVTAGTTDWYF. In DNA form, the CDR3 reads TGCAGTGCTAGAGACGTTACCGCCGGGACCACCGACTGGTACTTC.